Shown below are 30 T cell receptor beta chains from a single sample sequenced in a study of T cells in Graves' hyperthyroidism and ophthalmopathy (dated by TCRdb to about 2019). Receptor amplification or capture employed multiplex PCR. Instrument used: Illumina HiSeq 2000. TCR beta CDR3 regions were amplified from RNA transcripts. The first round of RT-PCR for the TCR CDR3 was performed with the HTBI primer set and the Qiagen OneStep RT-PCR kit. TCRdb reanalyzed the raw reads on its own, using fastp at Q25 for trimming and MiXCR for clone calling, and kept in-frame beta chains. Identical CDR3 protein sequences are pooled into one entry, listed with their most common genes and DNA. Present in this sample are about 540,000 distinct CDR3 sequences, approximately 44% of which were seen just once. The top ten constitute about 8% of the sample. The specimen was peripheral blood or thyroid tissue (not recorded which). The receptor source for this set is a woman aged 18-30 years with Graves' hyperthyroidism.

The gene calls are TRBV25-1 and TRBJ2-7; no clear D. Germline CDR1 and CDR2: MGHDK and SYGVNS. The CDR3 length is 14 residues. Trimming took off 3 bases at V and 4 bases at J, with 13 bases between the two ends. CDR3 nucleotide sequence: TGTGCCAGCAGTGATTTGGTAGGCCCATACGAGCAGTACTTC. It translates to CASSDLVGPYEQYF.

This clonotype was counted ten times or more. The rearrangement joins TRBV13 to TRBJ2-7; D is unresolved. Deletions cut 7 bases from V and 1 base from J, with 17 bases between. This CDR3 contains 15 residues. CDR1 and CDR2 from the germline V gene are PRHDT and FYEKMQ (reference sequence). CDR3 loop: CASNYHDMSSYEQYF. The CDR3 DNA sequence: TGTGCCAGCAACTATCATGACATGTCATCCTACGAGCAGTACTTC.

Notes on this clonotype: No conserved phenylalanine or tryptophan is present at the end of the CDR3, so a read error is the likely explanation. The chain recombines TRBV4-2 with TRBJ1-1; a possible D gene is TRBD1 (5 bases). The length of the CDR3 is 13 residues. The V and J ends lost 6 bases and 4 bases respectively, with 12 bases between them. The germline gives CDR1 LGHNA, CDR2 YNFKEQ. CDR3 sequence: CASSRGVATEAFL. DNA for the CDR3: TGTGCCAGCAGTAGGGGTGTTGCCACTGAAGCTTTCCTT.

J is TRBJ2-7 and V is TRBV24-1; TRBD2 matches 7 bases. The CDR3 extends over 18 amino acids. J gave up 2 bases and V 3 bases, and 15 bases lay outside the gene matches. The germline V gene encodes CDR1 KGHDR and CDR2 SFDVKD. CDR3 amino acids: CATSDPTSPGSGPYEQYF. In DNA form, the CDR3 reads TGTGCCACCAGTGATCCGACTAGCCCGGGTAGCGGTCCCTACGAGCAGTACTTC.

This clonotype was picked up one time. A much larger clone differs by one base, so this may be a read error. The chain recombines TRBV29-1 with TRBJ1-5; TRBD1 matches at 9 bases. The germline gives CDR1 SQVTM, CDR2 ANQGSEA. This CDR3 region has 13 residues. V gave up 7 bases and J gave up 13 bases; unmatched junction bases: 14. Here the CDR3 DNA reads TGCAGCGCAGTTACAGGGGGCACAGATACGCAGCATTTT. Encoded protein: CSAVTGGTDTQHF. The full variable domain, its missing parts supplied by reference TRBV29-1 and TRBJ1-5, is SAVISQKPSRDICQRGTSLTIQCQVDSQVTMMFWYRQQPGQSLTLIATANQGSEATYESGFVIDKFPISRPNLTFSTLTVSNMSPEDSSIYLCSAVTGGTDTQHFGDGTRLSIL.

Regarding this clonotype: Germline is not matched at one junction end, which may reflect a read error. V is TRBV7-3 and J is TRBJ2-7, with TRBD1 matching 8 bases. CDR1 and CDR2 from the germline V gene are SGHTA and FQGTGA. This CDR3 region has 16 residues. The CDR3, as DNA: TGTGCCAGAAGCTTGACAGGGGCGCGGGCGTACGACGAGCAGTACTTC. Protein: CARSLTGARAYDEQYF.

The V gene is TRBV6-6, the J gene TRBJ2-7; the D gene could be TRBD1 or TRBD2 (6 bases each). Near its end, the DNA agrees better with TRBJ2-1, so the J call may be wrong. CDR1 and CDR2 from the germline V gene are MNHNY and SVGAGI (reference sequence). The CDR3 is 15 residues long. The DNA of the CDR3 is TGTGCCAGCACCAAGGGGGACTCCCGGTACAATGAGCAGTTCTTC. Protein: CASTKGDSRYNEQFF.

V is TRBV2 and J is TRBJ2-5; 7 bases agree with TRBD1. CDR3 size: 13 residues. V shed 6 bases and J 2 bases; nucleotides not matched to a gene: 3. CDR1 is SNHLY, CDR2 FYNNEI, per germline. The CDR3 sequence is CASSKQGQETQYF. CDR3 sequence (DNA): TGTGCCAGCAGCAAACAGGGGCAAGAGACCCAGTACTTC.

This clonotype was counted ten times or more. The J gene is TRBJ2-6, the V gene TRBV6-5; the D gene is possibly TRBD1 (5 bases). This CDR3 is built from 15 residues. The V end lost 6 bases, the J end lost 2 bases, and 11 bases lay between the germline ends. Germline CDR1 MNHEY, CDR2 SVGAGI. Here the CDR3 DNA reads TGTGCCAGCAGGAGACAGAGAACTGGGGCCAACGTCCTGACTTTC. Translating it yields CASRRQRTGANVLTF.

The rearrangement links TRBV25-1 to TRBJ1-1; D remains unclear. V lost 8 bases, J lost 4 bases, and 17 bases lay in between. Germline lookup yields CDR1 MGHDK and CDR2 SYGVNS. The CDR3 totals 14 residues. This CDR3 reads CASLVMGSSTEAFF. CDR3 bases: TGTGCCAGCTTAGTTATGGGGAGCTCCACTGAAGCTTTCTTT.

The CDR3 nucleotides read TGTGCCAGCAGCTTAACCGGGCACCTCGGTAACACTGAAGCTTTCTTT. Its translation is CASSLTGHLGNTEAFF. The V call is TRBV7-2, the J call TRBJ1-1; no definite D call. This CDR3 has 16 amino acids. The V end lost 2 bases, the J end lost 2 bases, and 15 bases lay between the germline ends. Per the germline V gene, CDR1 is SGHTA and CDR2 is FQGNSA. Complete variable domain (other parts from reference TRBV7-2 and TRBJ1-1): GAGVSQSPSNKVTEKGKDVELRCDPISGHTALYWYRQSLGQGLEFLIYFQGNSAPDKSGLPSDRFSAERTGGSVSTLTIQRTQQEDSAVYLCASSLTGHLGNTEAFFGQGTRLTVV.

Comment on this clonotype: This may be a read error, as it is one base from a much larger clone. The chain combines TRBV4-2 with TRBJ1-4; 7 bases line up with TRBD1. CDR3 length: 14 residues. Looked up from germline, CDR1 is LGHNA and CDR2 is YNFKEQ. The CDR3 reads CASNQDDRAESLFF. The CDR3 DNA follows: TGTGCCAGCAACCAAGACGACAGGGCTGAATCACTGTTTTTT.

This clonotype was recorded at least ten times. The chain combines TRBV4-2 with TRBJ1-3; D is ambiguous. The CDR3 runs to 16 residues. Germline V gene lookup returns CDR1 LGHNA and CDR2 YNFKEQ. The V gene lost 4 bases and the J gene lost 0 bases, with 13 bases spanning the gap. CDR3 in DNA: TGTGCCAGCAGCCGGACGGAGATCACCTCTGGAAACACCATATATTTT. This codes for CASSRTEITSGNTIYF.

The chain uses TRBV29-1 and TRBJ2-5; TRBD1 agrees at 8 bases. This CDR3 is built from 21 residues. Germline V gives CDR1 SQVTM, CDR2 ANQGSEA. Trimming removed 0 bases from V and 5 bases from J; junction bases left unmatched: 26. The DNA for the CDR3 is TGCAGCGTTGAAGACCTACCGGCCAGCACCACCTCAGGGGGCTTCGGTGAGACCCAGTACTTC. It yields the protein CSVEDLPASTTSGGFGETQYF.

This clonotype was observed at least ten times. The chain links TRBV19 to TRBJ2-5; D not resolved. Germline V gives CDR1 LNHDA, CDR2 SQIVND (reference sequence). The CDR3 contains 15 residues. Trimming left V 3 bases short and J 4 bases short, with 15 bases between. The CDR3: CASSMSQVYGETQYF. DNA for the CDR3: TGTGCCAGTAGTATGAGCCAGGTTTATGGAGAGACCCAGTACTTC.

The chain combines TRBV19 with TRBJ2-7; a weak D match, TRBD1 (6 bases). The CDR3 sequence is 16 residues long. Trimming removed 2 bases from V and 0 bases from J, with 14 bases in between. CDR1 is LNHDA and CDR2 is SQIVND in the germline V gene (reference sequence). The DNA of the CDR3 is TGTGCCAGTAGTATACAACAGGGAGCTAACTCCTACGAGCAGTACTTC. Its translation is CASSIQQGANSYEQYF.

The table lists this clonotype with many counts. The rearrangement uses TRBV27 and TRBJ1-1; D is unclear. V lost 6 bases and J lost 0, with 11 bases in between. In germline, CDR1 is MNHEY, CDR2 SMNVEV (reference sequence). CDR3 length: 14 residues. The CDR3 loop reads CASSLGNLNTEAFF. CDR3 DNA: TGTGCCAGCAGCTTAGGTAACCTGAACACTGAAGCTTTCTTT.

This clonotype was seen a handful of times. This chain links TRBV9 with TRBJ2-2; weak D call: TRBD1 (6 bases). The CDR3 has 14 residues. Germline lookup yields CDR1 SGDLS and CDR2 YYNGEE. V lost 6 bases, J lost 0 bases, and 9 bases lay in between. CDR3 bases: TGTGCCAGCACTAGACAGGCGAACACCGGGGAGCTGTTTTTT. It is translated as CASTRQANTGELFF. The full variable domain, completed using reference TRBV9 and TRBJ2-2, is DSGVTQTPKHLITATGQRVTLRCSPRSGDLSVYWYQQSLDQGLQFLIQYYNGEERAKGNILERFSAQQFPDLHSELNLSSLELGDSALYFCASTRQANTGELFFGEGSRLTVL.

The chain links TRBV20-1 to TRBJ1-2, with D possibly matching TRBD1 (5 bases). Trimming removed 6 bases from V and 8 bases from J, with 10 bases in between. This CDR3 has 10 amino acids. Per the germline V gene, CDR1 is DFQATT and CDR2 is SNEGSKA (reference sequence). CDR3 in DNA: TGCAGTGCCAGAAGGGGCGGCTACACCTTC. The encoded protein is CSARRGGYTF.

Details on this clonotype: A much larger clonotype is one base distant, so this may be a read error. This chain connects TRBV29-1 to TRBJ2-7; D gene uncertain. Trimming stripped 4 bases from V and 2 bases from J, with 9 bases between. CDR1 SQVTM and CDR2 ANQGSEA come from the germline V gene. The CDR3 has 12 amino acids. CDR3 DNA sequence: TGCAGCGTTGCTACAAACACCTACGAGCAGTACTTC. Translated: CSVATNTYEQYF.

This rearrangement joins TRBV5-1 to TRBJ2-5, with a weak D call TRBD1 (5 bases). This CDR3 has 14 amino acids. Per the germline V gene, CDR1 is SGHRS and CDR2 is YFSETQ. The germline V and J ends were trimmed by 0 bases and 3 bases, with 9 bases remaining between them. The CDR3: CASSLVDTEETQYF. CDR3 nucleotide sequence: TGCGCCAGCAGCTTGGTGGACACCGAAGAGACCCAGTACTTC.

The chain carries TRBV5-1 and TRBJ2-3, with D possibly called TRBD1 or TRBD2 (5 bases each). The CDR3 spans 18 residues. V was trimmed by 0 bases and J by 1 base, leaving 18 bases between them. Per the germline V gene, CDR1 is SGHRS and CDR2 is YFSETQ. CDR3 residues: CASSLGWDQGVRTDTQYF. The DNA for the CDR3 is TGCGCCAGCAGCTTGGGCTGGGACCAGGGAGTACGCACAGATACGCAGTATTTT. The full variable domain, rest sourced from reference TRBV5-1 and TRBJ2-3, is KAGVTQTPRYLIKTRGQQVTLSCSPISGHRSVSWYQQTPGQGLQFLFEYFSETQRNKGNFPGRFSGRQFSNSRSEMNVSTLELGDSALYLCASSLGWDQGVRTDTQYFGPGTRLTVL.

This chain uses TRBV9 with TRBJ1-4, with 8 bases that match TRBD1. Trimming removed 0 bases from V and 7 bases from J; junction bases left unmatched: 5. CDR1 and CDR2 from the germline V gene are SGDLS and YYNGEE. The CDR3 is 15 residues long. CDR3 nucleotides: TGTGCCAGCAGCGTAGATGACAGGGGCCGTGAAAAACTGTTTTTT. Translating it yields CASSVDDRGREKLFF.

This clonotype was seen ten or more times. The chain uses TRBV5-1 and TRBJ2-5; D gene ambiguous. Germline loops: CDR1 SGHRS, CDR2 YFSETQ. CDR3 length: 15 residues. V lost 4 bases, J lost 2 bases, and 15 bases lay in between. The DNA for the CDR3 is TGCGCCAGCAGCCCGAGGAACGGCGGACAAGAGACCCAGTACTTC. It encodes CASSPRNGGQETQYF.

The table lists this clonotype with a few counts. The chain carries TRBV29-1 and TRBJ2-5; TRBD1 might be the D (6 bases). This CDR3 contains 14 residues. V gave up 4 bases and J gave up 11 bases, with 23 bases separating them. Germline CDR1 is SQVTM and CDR2 is ANQGSEA. As DNA, the CDR3 is TGCAGCGTTGCGTATGGGGGCGTATACAATGAGCAGTACTTC. Protein sequence: CSVAYGGVYNEQYF.

This clonotype has just one count. The J gene is TRBJ1-2, the V gene TRBV5-1; perhaps TRBD1 as D (5 bases). In germline, CDR1 is SGHRS, CDR2 YFSETQ. This CDR3 spans 15 amino acids. The germline V and J ends were trimmed by 4 bases and 4 bases, with 17 bases remaining between them. The CDR3 DNA is TGCGCCAGCAGCATGCGAACGACGGGGGTCTATGGCTACACCTTC. This sequence encodes CASSMRTTGVYGYTF.

This clonotype was detected a few times. V and J are TRBV7-3 and TRBJ2-3; TRBD2 agrees at 10 bases. From germline, CDR1 is SGHTA and CDR2 FQGTGA. V gave up 4 bases and J gave up 1 base; unmatched junction bases: 5. CDR3 size: 16 residues. CDR3 loop: CASSSGTSVGTDTQYF. CDR3 nucleotide sequence: TGTGCCAGCAGCTCCGGGACTAGCGTCGGCACAGATACGCAGTATTTT.

This clonotype was observed at least ten times. The V call is TRBV24-1, the J call TRBJ1-5; D gene ambiguous. The CDR3 totals 13 residues. Trimming stripped 4 bases from V and 6 bases from J, with 9 bases between. The germline gives CDR1 KGHDR, CDR2 SFDVKD. CDR3 DNA: TGTGCCACCAGTGAAAGGGATCGTCAGCCCCAGCATTTT. As protein: CATSERDRQPQHF.

Many counts were recorded for this clonotype. The chain employs TRBV12-3 or TRBV12-4 and TRBJ2-2; D might be TRBD2 (6 bases). This CDR3 is 18 amino acids long. Trimming stripped 2 bases from V and 7 bases from J, with 23 bases between. CDR3 in amino acids: CASSLRNLLSAGGGELFF. The CDR3 DNA sequence: TGTGCCAGCAGTTTACGAAATCTACTTTCAGCGGGTGGCGGGGAGCTGTTTTTT.

This chain connects TRBV19 to TRBJ2-1; 12 nucleotides agree with TRBD2. The CDR3 runs 17 residues. Unmatched junction bases numbered 6, after V lost 3 bases and J lost 3 bases. Germline values: CDR1 LNHDA, CDR2 SQIVND (reference sequence). CDR3 protein: CASSMGLAGPNYNEQFF. For the CDR3, the DNA is TGTGCCAGTAGTATGGGACTAGCGGGCCCGAACTACAATGAGCAGTTCTTC.